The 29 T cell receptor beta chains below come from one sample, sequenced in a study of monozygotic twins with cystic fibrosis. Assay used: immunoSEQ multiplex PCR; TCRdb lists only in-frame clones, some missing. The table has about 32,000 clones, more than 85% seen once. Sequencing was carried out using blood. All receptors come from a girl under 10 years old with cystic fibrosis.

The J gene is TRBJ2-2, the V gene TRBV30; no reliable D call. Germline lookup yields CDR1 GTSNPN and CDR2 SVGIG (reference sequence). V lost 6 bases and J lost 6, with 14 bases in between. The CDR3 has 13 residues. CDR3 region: CACYLGSAGELFF. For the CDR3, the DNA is TGTGCCTGCTATCTGGGTTCCGCCGGGGAGCTGTTTTTT.

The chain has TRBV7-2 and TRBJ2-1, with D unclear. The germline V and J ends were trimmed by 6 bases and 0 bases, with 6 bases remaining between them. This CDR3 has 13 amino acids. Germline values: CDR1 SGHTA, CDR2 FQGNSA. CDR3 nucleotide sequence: TGTGCCAGCAGTCCTAGCTCCTACAATGAGCAGTTCTTC. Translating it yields CASSPSSYNEQFF.

As DNA, the CDR3 is TGTGCCAGTAGTATCTCGGGACAGGGTTACGAGCAGTACTTC. It specifies CASSISGQGYEQYF. The chain joins TRBV19 to TRBJ2-7; 9 bases fit TRBD1. The CDR3 sequence is 14 residues long. Trimming cost V 3 bases and J 4 bases; bases outside gene matches: 4. The germline V gene encodes CDR1 LNHDA and CDR2 SQIVND (reference sequence). Full variable domain (outside the CDR3, taken from reference TRBV19 and TRBJ2-7): DGGITQSPKYLFRKEGQNVTLSCEQNLNHDAMYWYRQDPGQGLRLIYYSQIVNDFQKGDIAEGYSVSREKKESFPLTVTSAQKNPTAFYLCASSISGQGYEQYFGPGTRLTVT.

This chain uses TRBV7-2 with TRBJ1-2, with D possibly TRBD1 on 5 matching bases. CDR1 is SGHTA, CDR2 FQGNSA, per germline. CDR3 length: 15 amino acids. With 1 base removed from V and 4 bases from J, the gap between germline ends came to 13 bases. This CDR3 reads CASSLVERQLYGYTF. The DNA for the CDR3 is TGTGCCAGCAGCTTAGTAGAGAGACAGCTCTATGGCTACACCTTC.

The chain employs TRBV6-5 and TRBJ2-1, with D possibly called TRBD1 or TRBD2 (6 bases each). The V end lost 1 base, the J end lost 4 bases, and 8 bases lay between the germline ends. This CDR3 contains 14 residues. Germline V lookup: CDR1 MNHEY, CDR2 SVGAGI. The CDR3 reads CASSYLGGYNEQFF. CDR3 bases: TGTGCCAGCAGTTACTTAGGGGGGTACAATGAGCAGTTCTTC.

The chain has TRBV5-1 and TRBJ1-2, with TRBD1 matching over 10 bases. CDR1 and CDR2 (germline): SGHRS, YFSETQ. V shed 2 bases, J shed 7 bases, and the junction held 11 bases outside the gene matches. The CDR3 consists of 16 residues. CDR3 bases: TGCGCCAGCAGCTTTGAACACGGGACAGGGGATGGTGGCTACACCTTC. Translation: CASSFEHGTGDGGYTF.

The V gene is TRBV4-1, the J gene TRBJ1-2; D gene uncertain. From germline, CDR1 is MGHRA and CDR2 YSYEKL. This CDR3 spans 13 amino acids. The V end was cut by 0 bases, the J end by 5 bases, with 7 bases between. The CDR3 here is CASSQDFKYGYTF. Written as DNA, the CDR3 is TGCGCCAGCAGCCAAGATTTCAAATATGGCTACACCTTC.

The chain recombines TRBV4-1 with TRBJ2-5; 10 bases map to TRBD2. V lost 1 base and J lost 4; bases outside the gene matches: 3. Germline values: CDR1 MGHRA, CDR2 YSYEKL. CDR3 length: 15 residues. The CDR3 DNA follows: TGCGCCAGCAGCCAAGGGAGCGGGGGGGGAGAGACCCAGTACTTC. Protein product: CASSQGSGGGETQYF.

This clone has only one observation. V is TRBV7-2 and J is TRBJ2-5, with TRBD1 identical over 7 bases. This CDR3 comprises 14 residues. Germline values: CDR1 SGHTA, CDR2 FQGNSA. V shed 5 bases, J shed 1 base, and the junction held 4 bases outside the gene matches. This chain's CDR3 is CASSPRTGQETQYF. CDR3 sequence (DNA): TGTGCCAGCAGCCCCCGGACAGGCCAAGAGACCCAGTACTTC.

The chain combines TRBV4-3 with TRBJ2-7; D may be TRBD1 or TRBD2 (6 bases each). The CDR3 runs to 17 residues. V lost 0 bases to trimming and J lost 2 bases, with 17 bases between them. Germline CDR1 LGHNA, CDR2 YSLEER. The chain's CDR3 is CASSQDRLGGRPYEQYF. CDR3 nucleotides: TGCGCCAGCAGCCAAGATAGGTTGGGGGGCCGACCCTACGAGCAGTACTTC.

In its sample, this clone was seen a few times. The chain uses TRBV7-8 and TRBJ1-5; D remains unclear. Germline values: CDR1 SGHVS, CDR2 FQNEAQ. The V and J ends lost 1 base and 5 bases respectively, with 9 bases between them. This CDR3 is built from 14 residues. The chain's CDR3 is CASSLEPEYQPQHF. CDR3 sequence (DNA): TGTGCCAGCAGCTTAGAGCCCGAGTATCAGCCCCAGCATTTT.

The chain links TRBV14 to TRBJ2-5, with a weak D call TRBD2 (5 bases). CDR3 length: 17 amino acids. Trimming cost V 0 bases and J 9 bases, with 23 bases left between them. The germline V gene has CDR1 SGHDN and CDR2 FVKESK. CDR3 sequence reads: CASSQDRKRSKRVAQYF. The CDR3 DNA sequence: TGTGCCAGCAGCCAAGATCGGAAACGGTCCAAGAGGGTGGCCCAGTACTTC.

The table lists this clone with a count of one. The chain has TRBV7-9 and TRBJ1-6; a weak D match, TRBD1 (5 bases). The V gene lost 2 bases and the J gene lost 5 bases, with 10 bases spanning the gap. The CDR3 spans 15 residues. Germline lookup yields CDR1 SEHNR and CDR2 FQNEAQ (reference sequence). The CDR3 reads CASSLRGINNSPLHF. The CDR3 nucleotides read TGTGCCAGCAGCTTAAGGGGAATTAATAATTCACCCCTCCACTTT.

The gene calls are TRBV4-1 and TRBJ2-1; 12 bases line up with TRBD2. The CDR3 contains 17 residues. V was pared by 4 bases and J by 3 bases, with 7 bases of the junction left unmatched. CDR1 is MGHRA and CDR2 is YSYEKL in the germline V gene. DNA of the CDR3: TGCGCCAGCAGCCCCCGACTAGCGGGAGACGGCTACAATGAGCAGTTCTTC. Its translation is CASSPRLAGDGYNEQFF.

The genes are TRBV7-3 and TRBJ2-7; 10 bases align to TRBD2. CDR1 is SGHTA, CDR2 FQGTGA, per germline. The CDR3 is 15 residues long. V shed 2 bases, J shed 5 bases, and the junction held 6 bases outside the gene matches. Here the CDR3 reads CASSLLGLAGDEQYF. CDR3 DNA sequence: TGTGCCAGCAGCTTACTTGGGCTAGCGGGAGACGAGCAGTACTTC.

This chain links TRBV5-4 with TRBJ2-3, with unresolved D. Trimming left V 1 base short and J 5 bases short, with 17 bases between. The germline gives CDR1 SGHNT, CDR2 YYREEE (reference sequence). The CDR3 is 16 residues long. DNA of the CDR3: TGTGCCAGCAGCTTGACCCTCGAACCTAATATAGATACGCAGTATTTT. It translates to CASSLTLEPNIDTQYF.

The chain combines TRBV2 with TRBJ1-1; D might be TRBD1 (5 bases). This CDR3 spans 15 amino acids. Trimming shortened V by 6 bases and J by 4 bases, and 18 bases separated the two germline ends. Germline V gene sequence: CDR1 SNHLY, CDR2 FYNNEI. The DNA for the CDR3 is TGTGCCAGCAGGATTGCCGCGATGGGGACCACTGAAGCTTTCTTT. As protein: CASRIAAMGTTEAFF.

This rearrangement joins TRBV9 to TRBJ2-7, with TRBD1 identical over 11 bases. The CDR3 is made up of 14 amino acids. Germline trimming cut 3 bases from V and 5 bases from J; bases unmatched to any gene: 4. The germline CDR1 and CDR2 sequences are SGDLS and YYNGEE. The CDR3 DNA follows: TGTGCCAGCAGCGGGACAGGGGGCAATGACGAGCAGTACTTC. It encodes CASSGTGGNDEQYF.

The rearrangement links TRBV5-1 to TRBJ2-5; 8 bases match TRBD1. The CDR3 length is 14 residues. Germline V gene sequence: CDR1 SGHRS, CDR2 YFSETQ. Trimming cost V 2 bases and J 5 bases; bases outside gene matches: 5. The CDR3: CASSFGTGEETQYF. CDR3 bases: TGCGCCAGCAGCTTTGGGACAGGAGAGGAGACCCAGTACTTC.

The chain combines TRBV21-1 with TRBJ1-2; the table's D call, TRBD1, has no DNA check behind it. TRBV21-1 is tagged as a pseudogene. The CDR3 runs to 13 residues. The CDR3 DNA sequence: TGTGCCAGCAGCATGCCAGGGGGCTATGGCTACACCTTC. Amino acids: CASSMPGGYGYTF.

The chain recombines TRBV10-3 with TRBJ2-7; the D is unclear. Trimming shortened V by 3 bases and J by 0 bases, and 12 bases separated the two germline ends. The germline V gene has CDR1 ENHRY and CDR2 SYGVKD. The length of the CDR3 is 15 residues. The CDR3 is CAISDAQASSYEQYF. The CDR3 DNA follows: TGTGCCATCAGTGATGCCCAGGCTAGCTCCTACGAGCAGTACTTC.

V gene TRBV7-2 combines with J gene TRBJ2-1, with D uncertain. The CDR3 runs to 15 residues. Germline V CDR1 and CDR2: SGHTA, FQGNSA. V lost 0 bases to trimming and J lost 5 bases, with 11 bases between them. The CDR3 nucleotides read TGTGCCAGCAGCTTAGCGGCCCGGGTCCACAATGAGCAGTTCTTC. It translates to CASSLAARVHNEQFF.

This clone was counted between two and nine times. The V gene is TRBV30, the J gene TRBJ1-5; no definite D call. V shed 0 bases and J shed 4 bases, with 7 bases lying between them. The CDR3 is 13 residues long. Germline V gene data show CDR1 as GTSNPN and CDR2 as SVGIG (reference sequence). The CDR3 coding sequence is TGTGCCTGGAGTGTAGGTGGGAATCAGCCCCAGCATTTT. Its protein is CAWSVGGNQPQHF.

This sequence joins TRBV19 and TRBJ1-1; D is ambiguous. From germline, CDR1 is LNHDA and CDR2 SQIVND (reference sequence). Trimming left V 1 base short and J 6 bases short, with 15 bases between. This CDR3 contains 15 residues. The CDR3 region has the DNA TGTGCCAGTAGTATAGGTGGGCGGGGTTCGGCTGAAGCTTTCTTT. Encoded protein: CASSIGGRGSAEAFF. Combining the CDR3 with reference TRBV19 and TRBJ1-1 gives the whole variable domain DGGITQSPKYLFRKEGQNVTLSCEQNLNHDAMYWYRQDPGQGLRLIYYSQIVNDFQKGDIAEGYSVSREKKESFPLTVTSAQKNPTAFYLCASSIGGRGSAEAFFGQGTRLTVV.

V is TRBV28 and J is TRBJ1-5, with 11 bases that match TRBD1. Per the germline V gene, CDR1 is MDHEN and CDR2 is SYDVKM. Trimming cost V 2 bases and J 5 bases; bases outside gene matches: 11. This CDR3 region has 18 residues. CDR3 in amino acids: CASSLRSGQGVFDQPQHF. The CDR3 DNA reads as TGTGCCAGCAGTTTAAGGTCGGGACAGGGGGTTTTCGATCAGCCCCAGCATTTT.

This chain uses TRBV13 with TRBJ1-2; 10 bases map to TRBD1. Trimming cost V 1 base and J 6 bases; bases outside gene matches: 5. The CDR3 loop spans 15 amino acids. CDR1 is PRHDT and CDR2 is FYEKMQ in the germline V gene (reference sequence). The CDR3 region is CASSLDPGTGDGYTF. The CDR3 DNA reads TGTGCCAGCAGCTTAGATCCCGGGACAGGGGATGGCTACACCTTC.

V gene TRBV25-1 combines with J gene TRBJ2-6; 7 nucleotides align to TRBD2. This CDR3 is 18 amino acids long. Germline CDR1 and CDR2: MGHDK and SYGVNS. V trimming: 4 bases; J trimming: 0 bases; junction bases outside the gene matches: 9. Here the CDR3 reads CASSGIIGRDSGANVLTF. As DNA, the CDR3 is TGTGCCAGCAGTGGGATAATTGGGAGGGACTCTGGGGCCAACGTCCTGACTTTC.

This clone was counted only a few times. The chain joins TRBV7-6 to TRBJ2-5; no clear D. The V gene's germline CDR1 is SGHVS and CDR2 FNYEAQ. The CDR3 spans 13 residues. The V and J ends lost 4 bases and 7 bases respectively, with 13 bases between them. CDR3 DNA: TGTGCCAGCAGCTCCCCCCCCAGCTGGACCCAGTACTTC. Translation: CASSSPPSWTQYF.

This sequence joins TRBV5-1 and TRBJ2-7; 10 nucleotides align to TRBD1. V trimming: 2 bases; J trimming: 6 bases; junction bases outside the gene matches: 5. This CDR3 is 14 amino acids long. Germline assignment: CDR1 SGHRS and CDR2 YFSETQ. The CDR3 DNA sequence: TGCGCCAGCAGCTTAAGGACAGGGGGTGCCGAGCAGTACTTC. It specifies CASSLRTGGAEQYF.